This record looks at one T cell receptor beta chain sequence and its context. The target antigen is unknown. With UMI labels, 5' RACE was used to prepare the TRB cDNA libraries. TCRdb reprocessed the 5' RACE reads, keeping one entry per CDR3 protein, no DNA. The sample's table shows fewer than 55,000 distinct CDR3 sequences. These data originate in a study of CXCR3-negative and CXCR3-positive naive CD8 T cells. Points from the study as a whole: When CXCR3-positive naive cells were set against CXCR3-negative naive cells, the former had more hydrophobic TRB CDR3s. The study found that naive CXCR3-negative and CXCR3-positive cells shared TRBV-TRBJ usage, while memory cells differed.

The CDR3 contains 14 residues. This sequence originates from a human donor in good health. Some clones in this sample may be carry-over from other donors' samples. The chain links TRBV12-3 or TRBV12-4 to TRBJ1-1; TCRdb's D call of TRBD1 is untestable without DNA. What was sequenced was naive CXCR3- CD8+ T cells from blood. Regarding subset: CD45RO-CCR7+CD27+CD95- naive CD8+ T cells lacking CXCR3 (TNR3-). CDR3 loop: CASSLSAGGFEAFF.